This TCR beta chain came from a study of cytomegalovirus exposure and HLA in healthy donors. Primers for the PCR totalled 60 Vbeta and 13 Jbeta. TCRdb's copy holds only in-frame clones and misses some; the assay was immunoSEQ multiplex PCR. The sample has about 170,000 clones, more than 75% seen once. Germline loops: CDR1 SQVTM, CDR2 ANQGSEA. The V and J ends lost 7 bases and 4 bases, in that order; junction bases with no gene match: 7. CDR3 size: 14 residues. The receptor comes from a girl between 10 and 17 years old in good health and CMV-seropositive. The chain is built from TRBV29-1 and TRBJ2-3, with 11 bases that match TRBD2. Sequenced sample: PBMCs. CDR3: CSATSGSGPDTQYF. The CDR3 nucleotides read TGCAGCGCCACTAGCGGGAGTGGCCCAGATACGCAGTATTTT.